This T cell receptor beta chain was profiled in a study of blood T cell repertoires in COVID-19. Overall study: COVID-19 samples, acute and convalescent, were from the United States, Italy and Spain.

In its sample, this clone was seen once. Germline assignment: CDR1 SQVTM and CDR2 ANQGSEA. The length of the CDR3 is 14 residues. Trimming shortened V by 3 bases and J by 5 bases, and 11 bases separated the two germline ends. How the authors handled the data: By means of reference gene primer amplification, nucleated cell counts were estimated. Measured with immunoSEQ multiplex PCR; TCRdb has only the in-frame clones, and not every one. The V and J calls and the clone size are those of that table, but D and trimming were determined from the DNA. The sample shows around 77,000 clones, about 81% of them seen only once.

Sequencing was carried out using peripheral blood. The receptor was isolated from a human donor in a cohort sampled during active COVID-19. This chain joins TRBV29-1 and TRBJ1-6; maybe TRBD1 (6 bases). The CDR3 DNA is TGCAGCGTTGATCAGGACAGCCATAATTCACCCCTCCACTTT. This sequence encodes CSVDQDSHNSPLHF.